The 18 T cell receptor beta chains given below trace back to one sample, sequenced in a study of cytomegalovirus exposure and HLA in healthy donors. Primers for the PCR totalled 60 Vbeta and 13 Jbeta. Data came from immunoSEQ multiplex PCR; TCRdb stores just in-frame clones and leaves some out. The data contain about 160,000 clones, about 80% of them singletons. Sequenced: PBMCs. Source of these receptors: a woman between 50 and 59 years old in good health and CMV-seronegative.

The genes are TRBV5-1 and TRBJ2-1; D gene uncertain. The germline V gene has CDR1 SGHRS and CDR2 YFSETQ. The CDR3 totals 14 residues. V was shortened by 1 base and J by 7 bases, with 12 bases between the two germline ends. Written as DNA, the CDR3 is TGCGCCAGCAGCTTGCAAGTAGTCGGGAATGAGCAGTTCTTC. It translates to CASSLQVVGNEQFF.

The chain recombines TRBV28 with TRBJ1-5; 7 nucleotides match TRBD1. This CDR3 region has 17 residues. J was trimmed by 7 bases and V by 4 bases; bases with no gene match: 16. From germline, CDR1 is MDHEN and CDR2 SYDVKM. The CDR3 loop is CASSSRLTGKAGQPQHF. Written as DNA, the CDR3 is TGTGCCAGCAGTTCTCGCTTGACAGGGAAGGCAGGGCAGCCCCAGCATTTT.

The J gene is TRBJ1-5, the V gene TRBV7-2; D might be TRBD1 (5 bases). Germline CDR1 reads SGHTA; CDR2 reads FQGNSA. There are 14 residues in the CDR3. Trimming shortened V by 9 bases and J by 3 bases, and 15 bases separated the two germline ends. The CDR3 is CASHSGGSNQPQHF. The DNA of the CDR3 is TGTGCCAGTCACTCCGGGGGGTCCAATCAGCCCCAGCATTTT.

V and J are TRBV7-3 and TRBJ1-2, with D perhaps TRBD1 (5 bases). This CDR3 is 13 amino acids long. Germline-derived CDR1 and CDR2 are SGHTA and FQGTGA. The V end lost 5 bases, the J end lost 8 bases, and 15 bases lay between the germline ends. The CDR3 nucleotides read TGTGCCAGCAGCCCGAGGCGGGGGTCGGGCTACACCTTC. Translating it yields CASSPRRGSGYTF.

The chain employs TRBV7-2 and TRBJ1-3; 12 bases align to TRBD1. V shed 3 bases, J shed 4 bases, and the junction held 4 bases outside the gene matches. The CDR3 has 16 amino acids. CDR1 and CDR2 from the germline V gene are SGHTA and FQGNSA. CDR3 sequence reads: CASSLGQGALGNTIYF. CDR3 sequence (DNA): TGTGCCAGCAGCTTGGGACAGGGGGCTTTAGGAAACACCATATATTTT.

The J gene is TRBJ1-2, the V gene TRBV5-5, with TRBD1 matching over 10 bases. Germline V CDR1 and CDR2: SGHKS, YYEKEE (reference sequence). V lost 2 bases, J lost 0 bases, and 1 base stayed unmatched. The CDR3 has 15 amino acids. CDR3 sequence: CASSFGTGANYGYTF. The CDR3, as DNA: TGTGCCAGCAGCTTCGGGACAGGGGCTAACTATGGCTACACCTTC.

The chain joins TRBV30 to TRBJ2-3; 10 positions agree with TRBD2. Germline V gene sequence: CDR1 GTSNPN, CDR2 SVGIG (reference sequence). V shed 1 base, J shed 2 bases, and the junction held 3 bases outside the gene matches. The CDR3 is 15 residues long. The CDR3 region is CAWSGLAGYTDTQYF. CDR3 nucleotides: TGTGCCTGGAGTGGACTAGCGGGTTACACAGATACGCAGTATTTT.

This chain uses TRBV29-1 with TRBJ2-3; D might be TRBD2 (7 bases). CDR1 is SQVTM, CDR2 ANQGSEA, per germline. The CDR3 totals 14 residues. V was clipped by 2 bases and J by 5 bases, with 14 bases between them. This chain's CDR3 is CSVEIGGLRDTQYF. CDR3 in DNA: TGCAGCGTTGAAATCGGGGGGCTGAGAGATACGCAGTATTTT.

The V and J genes are TRBV15 and TRBJ1-1, with D maybe TRBD1 (5 bases). Germline CDR1 and CDR2: LNHNV and YYDKDF (reference sequence). V was pared by 0 bases and J by 4 bases, with 12 bases between. The CDR3 runs to 15 residues. CDR3 sequence: CATSRDGIRGTEAFF. In DNA form, the CDR3 reads TGTGCCACCAGCAGAGACGGAATTAGGGGCACTGAAGCTTTCTTT.

This clone was seen more than once but under ten times. The chain uses TRBV5-1 and TRBJ2-1, with 8 bases lining up with TRBD1. This CDR3 is 15 amino acids long. The germline gives CDR1 SGHRS, CDR2 YFSETQ. After removal of 0 bases from V and 10 bases from J, the junction contained 9 bases not matched to a gene. The CDR3 loop reads CASSLGDRRPGEQFF. The CDR3 bases are TGCGCCAGCAGCTTGGGGGACAGGCGGCCTGGGGAGCAGTTCTTC. Full variable domain (rest looked up from reference TRBV5-1 and TRBJ2-1): KAGVTQTPRYLIKTRGQQVTLSCSPISGHRSVSWYQQTPGQGLQFLFEYFSETQRNKGNFPGRFSGRQFSNSRSEMNVSTLELGDSALYLCASSLGDRRPGEQFFGPGTRLTVL.

The chain carries TRBV5-4 and TRBJ2-3; the match to TRBD2 covers 7 bases. This CDR3 is built from 15 residues. Germline trimming cut 5 bases from V and 2 bases from J; bases unmatched to any gene: 8. Germline assignment: CDR1 SGHNT and CDR2 YYREEE (reference sequence). The CDR3 DNA reads as TGTGCCAGCAGTTCGGGACTATACATCACAGATACGCAGTATTTT. Translation: CASSSGLYITDTQYF.

V and J are TRBV28 and TRBJ1-5, with no clear D. Germline V lookup: CDR1 MDHEN, CDR2 SYDVKM. V dropped 0 bases and J dropped 4 bases, with 13 bases sitting between them. The CDR3 runs to 16 residues. CDR3 protein: CASSLWGGQGNQPQHF. The CDR3 DNA is TGTGCCAGCAGTTTATGGGGAGGGCAAGGGAATCAGCCCCAGCATTTT.

The V call is TRBV25-1, the J call TRBJ2-5; 7 positions match TRBD1. The CDR3 extends over 17 amino acids. After removal of 7 bases from V and 1 base from J, the junction contained 15 bases not matched to a gene. Germline CDR1 is MGHDK and CDR2 is SYGVNS. The CDR3 DNA reads as TGTGCCAGCACCAGCCAATTAGGGGGCGGTTCCCAAGAGACCCAGTACTTC. This encodes CASTSQLGGGSQETQYF.

This clone showed up just once. The genes are TRBV6-1 and TRBJ2-7; possible D gene TRBD2, 5 bases. CDR1 is MNHNS and CDR2 is SASEGT in the germline V gene. There are 14 residues in the CDR3. V was pared by 7 bases and J by 7 bases, with 20 bases between. CDR3 coding DNA: TGTGCCAGCAACGAGCAAGCGGCCAGCCGGGAGCAGTACTTC. This encodes CASNEQAASREQYF.

V usage is TRBV27 and J usage is TRBJ1-4; the match to TRBD1 covers 7 bases. Germline CDR1 reads MNHEY; CDR2 reads SMNVEV (reference sequence). The V and J ends lost 5 bases and 5 bases, in that order; junction bases with no gene match: 5. The CDR3 is 14 residues long. CDR3 sequence: CASSEGQRNEKLFF. CDR3 nucleotides: TGTGCCAGCAGTGAGGGACAGCGAAATGAAAAACTGTTTTTT.

This clone showed up just once. The chain carries TRBV6-4 and TRBJ2-3; D is possibly TRBD1 (6 bases). The CDR3 totals 15 residues. CDR1 is MRHNA, CDR2 SNTAGT, per germline. Trimming took 6 bases from V and 0 from J, leaving 13 bases between them. The CDR3, as DNA: TGTGCCAGCAGGCTTACAGGGTTTAGCACAGATACGCAGTATTTT. Translating gives CASRLTGFSTDTQYF.

The chain uses TRBV28 and TRBJ1-1, with D tentatively TRBD1 (6 bases). CDR3 size: 14 residues. CDR1 MDHEN and CDR2 SYDVKM come from the germline V gene. The V gene lost 8 bases and the J gene lost 0 bases, with 13 bases spanning the gap. CDR3 amino acids: CASPGGTMNTEAFF. The CDR3, as DNA: TGTGCCAGCCCTGGGGGCACAATGAACACTGAAGCTTTCTTT.

V usage is TRBV7-2 and J usage is TRBJ2-7; D is undetermined. Trimming cost V 4 bases and J 2 bases, with 9 bases left between them. Germline CDR1 reads SGHTA; CDR2 reads FQGNSA. The CDR3 totals 13 residues. CDR3 sequence reads: CASSSSPTYEQYF. For the CDR3, the DNA is TGTGCCAGCAGCTCGTCGCCTACCTACGAGCAGTACTTC.